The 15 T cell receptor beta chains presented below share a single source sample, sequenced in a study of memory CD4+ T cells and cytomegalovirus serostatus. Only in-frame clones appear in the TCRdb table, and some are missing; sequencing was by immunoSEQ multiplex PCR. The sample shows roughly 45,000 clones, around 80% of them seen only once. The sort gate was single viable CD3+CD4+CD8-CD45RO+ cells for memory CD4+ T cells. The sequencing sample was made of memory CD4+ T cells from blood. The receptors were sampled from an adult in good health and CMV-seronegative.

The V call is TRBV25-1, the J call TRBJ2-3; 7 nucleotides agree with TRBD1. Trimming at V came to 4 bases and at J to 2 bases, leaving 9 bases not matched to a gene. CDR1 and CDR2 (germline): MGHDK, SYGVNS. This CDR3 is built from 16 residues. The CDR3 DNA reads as TGTGCCAGCAGTGCTCTTCTGACAGGGAACACAGATACGCAGTATTTT. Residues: CASSALLTGNTDTQYF. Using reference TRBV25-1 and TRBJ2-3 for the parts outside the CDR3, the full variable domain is EADIYQTPRYLVIGTGKKITLECSQTMGHDKMYWYQQDPGMELHLIHYSYGVNSTEKGDLSSESTVSRIRTEHFPLTLESARPSHTSQYLCASSALLTGNTDTQYFGPGTRLTVL.

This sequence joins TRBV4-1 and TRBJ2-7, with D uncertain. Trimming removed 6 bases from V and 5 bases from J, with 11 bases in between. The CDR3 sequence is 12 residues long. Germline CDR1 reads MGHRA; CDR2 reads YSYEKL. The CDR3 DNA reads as TGCGCCAGCAGTAACACCGGCCACGAGCAGTACTTC. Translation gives CASSNTGHEQYF.

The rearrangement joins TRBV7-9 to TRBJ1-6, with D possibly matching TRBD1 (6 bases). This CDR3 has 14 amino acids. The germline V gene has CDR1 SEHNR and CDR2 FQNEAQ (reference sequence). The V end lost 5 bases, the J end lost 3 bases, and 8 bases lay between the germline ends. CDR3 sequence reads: CASSTDSYNSPLHF. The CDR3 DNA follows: TGTGCCAGCAGCACGGACAGCTATAATTCACCCCTCCACTTT.

CDR3 in amino acids: CASSLRQGAYEQYF. The CDR3 DNA reads as TGTGCCAGCAGCTTGAGGCAGGGGGCCTACGAGCAGTACTTC. V usage is TRBV7-2 and J usage is TRBJ2-7; 7 bases agree with TRBD1. V dropped 3 bases and J dropped 2; count of bases not matched to a gene: 4. Germline CDR1 and CDR2: SGHTA and FQGNSA. The CDR3 totals 14 residues.

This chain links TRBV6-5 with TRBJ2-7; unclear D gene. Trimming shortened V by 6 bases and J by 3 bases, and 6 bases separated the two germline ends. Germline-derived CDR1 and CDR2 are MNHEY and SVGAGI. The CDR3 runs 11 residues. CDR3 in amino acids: CASRDRYEQYF. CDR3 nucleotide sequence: TGTGCCAGCAGGGACCGCTACGAGCAGTACTTC.

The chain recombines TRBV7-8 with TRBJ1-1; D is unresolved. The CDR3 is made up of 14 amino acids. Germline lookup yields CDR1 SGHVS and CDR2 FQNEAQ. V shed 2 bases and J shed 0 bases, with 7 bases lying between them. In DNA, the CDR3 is TGTGCCAGCAGCTTATTAGGGATGAACACTGAAGCTTTCTTT. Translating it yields CASSLLGMNTEAFF.

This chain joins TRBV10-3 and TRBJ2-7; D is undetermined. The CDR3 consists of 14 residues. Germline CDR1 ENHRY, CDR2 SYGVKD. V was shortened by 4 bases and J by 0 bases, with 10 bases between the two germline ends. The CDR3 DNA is TGTGCCATCAGTGCATCGCCGTTCTCCTACGAGCAGTACTTC. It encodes CAISASPFSYEQYF.

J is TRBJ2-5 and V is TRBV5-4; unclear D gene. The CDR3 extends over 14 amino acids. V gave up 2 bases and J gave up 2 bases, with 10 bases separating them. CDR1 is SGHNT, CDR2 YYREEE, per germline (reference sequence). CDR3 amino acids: CASSFGSAQETQYF. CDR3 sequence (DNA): TGTGCCAGCAGCTTCGGGTCGGCTCAAGAGACCCAGTACTTC.

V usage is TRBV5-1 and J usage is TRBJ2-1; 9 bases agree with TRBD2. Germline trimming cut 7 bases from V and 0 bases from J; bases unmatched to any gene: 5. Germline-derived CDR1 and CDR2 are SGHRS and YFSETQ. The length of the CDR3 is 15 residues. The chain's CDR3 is CASCYSGSSYNEQFF. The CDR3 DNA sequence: TGCGCCAGCTGCTATAGCGGGAGCTCCTACAATGAGCAGTTCTTC.

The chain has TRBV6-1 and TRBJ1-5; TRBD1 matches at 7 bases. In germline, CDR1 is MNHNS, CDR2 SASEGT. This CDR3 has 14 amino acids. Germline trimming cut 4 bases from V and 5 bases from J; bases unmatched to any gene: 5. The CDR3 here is CASSGPRGDQPQHF. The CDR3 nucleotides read TGTGCCAGCAGTGGTCCCAGGGGGGATCAGCCCCAGCATTTT.

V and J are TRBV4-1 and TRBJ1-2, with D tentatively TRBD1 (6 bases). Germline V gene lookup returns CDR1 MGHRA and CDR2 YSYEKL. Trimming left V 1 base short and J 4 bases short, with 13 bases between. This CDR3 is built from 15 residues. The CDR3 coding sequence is TGCGCCAGCAGCCAAGTGGCAGGGGCTGGCTATGGCTACACCTTC. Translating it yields CASSQVAGAGYGYTF.

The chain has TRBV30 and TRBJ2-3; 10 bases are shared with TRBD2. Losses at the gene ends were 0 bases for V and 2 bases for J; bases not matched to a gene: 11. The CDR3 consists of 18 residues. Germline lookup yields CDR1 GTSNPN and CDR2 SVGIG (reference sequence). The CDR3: CAWSVGTSVGLLTDTQYF. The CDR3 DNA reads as TGTGCCTGGAGTGTAGGGACTAGCGTAGGGTTACTCACAGATACGCAGTATTTT.

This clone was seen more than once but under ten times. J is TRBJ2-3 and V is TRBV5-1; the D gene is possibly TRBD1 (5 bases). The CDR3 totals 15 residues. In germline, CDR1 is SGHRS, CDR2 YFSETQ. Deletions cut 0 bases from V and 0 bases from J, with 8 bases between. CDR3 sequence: CASSLEQASTDTQYF. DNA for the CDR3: TGCGCCAGCAGCTTGGAACAGGCGAGCACAGATACGCAGTATTTT. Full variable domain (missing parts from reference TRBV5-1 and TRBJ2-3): KAGVTQTPRYLIKTRGQQVTLSCSPISGHRSVSWYQQTPGQGLQFLFEYFSETQRNKGNFPGRFSGRQFSNSRSEMNVSTLELGDSALYLCASSLEQASTDTQYFGPGTRLTVL.

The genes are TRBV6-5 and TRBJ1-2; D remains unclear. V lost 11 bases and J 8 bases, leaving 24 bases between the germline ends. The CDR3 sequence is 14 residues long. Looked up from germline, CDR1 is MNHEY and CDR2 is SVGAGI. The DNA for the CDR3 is TGTGCCTCCAGGTCCGGCAGCTCGTTAACCGGCTACACCTTC. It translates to CASRSGSSLTGYTF.

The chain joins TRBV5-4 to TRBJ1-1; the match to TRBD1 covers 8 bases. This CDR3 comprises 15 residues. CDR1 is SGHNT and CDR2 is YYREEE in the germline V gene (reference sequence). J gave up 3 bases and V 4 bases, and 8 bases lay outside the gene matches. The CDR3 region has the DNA TGTGCCAGCAGCCACGGACAGGGAACGGACACTGAAGCTTTCTTT. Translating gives CASSHGQGTDTEAFF.